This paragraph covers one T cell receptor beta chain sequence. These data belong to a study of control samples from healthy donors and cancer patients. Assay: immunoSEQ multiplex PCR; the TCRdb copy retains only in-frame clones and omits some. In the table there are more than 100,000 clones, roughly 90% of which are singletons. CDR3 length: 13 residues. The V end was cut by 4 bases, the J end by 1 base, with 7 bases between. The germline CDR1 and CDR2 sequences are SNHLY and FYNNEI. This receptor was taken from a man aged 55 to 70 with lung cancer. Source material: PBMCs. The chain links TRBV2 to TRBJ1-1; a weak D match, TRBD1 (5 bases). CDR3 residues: CASSGGRNTEAFF. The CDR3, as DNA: TGTGCCAGCAGTGGGGGACGGAACACTGAAGCTTTCTTT.